The clone carrying this T cell receptor beta chain was recorded a few times. This CDR3 is 15 amino acids long. Germline lookup yields CDR1 DFQATT and CDR2 SNEGSKA (reference sequence). V lost 3 bases and J lost 7; bases outside the gene matches: 8. The record originates from a study of early T cells in non-severe SARS-CoV-2 infection. TCRdb independently ran MiXCR on the 5' RACE reads; one entry per CDR3 protein. Of about 110,000 distinct CDR3 sequences in the sample, around 10% were seen once. This rearrangement joins TRBV20-1 to TRBJ2-5, with 13 bases matching TRBD2. Sequences were obtained from whole blood. The clonotype originates from an adult who was a healthcare worker with PCR-confirmed SARS-CoV-2 infection or an uninfected control (not recorded which). The CDR3 nucleotides read TGCAGTGCTAGGAGACTAGCGGGAGGCTCAGGGACCCAGTACTTC. Translated, it gives CSARRLAGGSGTQYF.